In its sample, the clone carrying this TCR beta chain was seen many times. The antigen remains unidentified. Mismatch with germline at one junction end may stem from a read error. By two-round multiplex PCR, the TCR beta CDR3 was amplified from genomic DNA. It was primers specific to each TRBV and TRBJ gene that first-round PCR used. MiXCR was run by TCRdb on the multiplex PCR reads, yielding one entry per CDR3 protein. Of fewer than 25,000 distinct CDR3 sequences listed, over 45% are singletons. This sample is drawn from a study of prognosis after radiotherapy for stage I lung cancer. Study summary: The study gave no patient concurrent therapy with stereotactic body radiotherapy. Study results and limitations: The question of whether the expanded TCR clones were tumor-specific was not determined.

Germline CDR1 is MDHEN and CDR2 is SYDVKM. The CDR3 length is 14 residues. The V call is TRBV28, the J call TRBJ2-7; 7 nucleotides align to TRBD2. The clonotype comes from a donor over 45 with non-small cell lung cancer. This specimen was PBMCs, taken before or after stereotactic body radiation therapy (not recorded which). CDR3 coding DNA: TGTGCCAGCAGTCGCCTAGCGGCACGCTACGGGCAGTACTTC. It specifies CASSRLAARYGQYF.